This TCR beta chain derives from a study of blood T cell repertoires in COVID-19. CDR1 GTSNPN and CDR2 SVGIG come from the germline V gene (reference sequence). The CDR3 totals 11 residues. V was shortened by 4 bases and J by 6 bases, with 9 bases between the two germline ends. Using immunoSEQ multiplex PCR, the repertoire was profiled, and TCRdb retains in-frame clones only, with some absent. This sample has 400,000 to 550,000 clones, with 75% to 90% found just once. The sequenced sample was peripheral blood. This clonotype was obtained from a woman aged 25 to 45 with acute or convalescent COVID-19. The chain combines TRBV30 with TRBJ2-5; D is unresolved. The CDR3 DNA follows: TGTGCCTGGACCGGCGGAAAGACCCAGTACTTC. It translates to CAWTGGKTQYF.